The T cell receptor beta chain under discussion was sequenced for a study of blood T cells in healthy people across ages. Study-level findings and limits: Diversity figures based on one million T cells were deemed too low.

The V and J ends lost 6 bases and 9 bases, in that order; junction bases with no gene match: 8. Germline loops: CDR1 ENHRY, CDR2 SYGVKD. The CDR3 runs 13 residues. This clonotype was seen many times. Antigen: not known. The use of a sample-barcoded 5' primer and a J-beta primer mix characterized a second PCR of 7 to 11 cycles. CDR3-containing paired-end reads numbering at least 2.5 million came from each sample. One entry per CDR3 protein results from TCRdb running MiXCR on the 5' RACE reads. The data show just under 900,000 distinct CDR3 sequences, about 28% seen once. This receptor was identified in an elderly woman in good health. The sample comprised blood. V gene TRBV10-3 combines with J gene TRBJ2-1, with TRBD1 matching 7 bases. DNA of the CDR3: TGTGCCATCAGCGGTACAGGGGAAGGTGAGCAGTTCTTC. It translates to CAISGTGEGEQFF.